These 18 T cell receptor beta chains were sequenced from one sample in a study of T cell repertoires in cytomegalovirus infection. No antigen is known for these receptors. TCRdb processed the reads anew with MiXCR; each CDR3 protein has one entry. In the table there are hundreds of thousands of distinct CDR3 sequences, approximately 40% of which are singletons. Here the sequenced sample was cultured PBMCs, taken from culture after CMV antigen stimulation. The receptors were gathered from a human donor in good health (CMV status not recorded). Some clones in this sample may be carry-over from other donors' samples.

This clonotype showed up just a few times. The rearrangement uses TRBV7-8 and TRBJ1-2; TRBD1 matches at 8 bases. Germline trimming cut 2 bases from V and 2 bases from J; bases unmatched to any gene: 19. Germline CDR1 and CDR2: SGHVS and FQNEAQ. The CDR3 runs to 20 residues. In nucleotides, the CDR3 is TGTGCCAGCAGCTTAAATCTTGTTATGTTGGGGACAGGAGGGAACTATGGCTACACCTTC. This encodes CASSLNLVMLGTGGNYGYTF.

V usage is TRBV19 and J usage is TRBJ1-5; D not certain. V dropped 7 bases and J dropped 0 bases, with 7 bases sitting between them. The CDR3 contains 13 residues. Germline CDR1 reads LNHDA; CDR2 reads SQIVND (reference sequence). CDR3 sequence (DNA): TGTGCCAGTAATGGGGTTAGCAATCAGCCCCAGCATTTT. Amino acids: CASNGVSNQPQHF.

The chain combines TRBV6-2 or TRBV6-3 with TRBJ1-5; D not resolved. The V end lost 6 bases, the J end lost 10 bases, and 22 bases lay between the germline ends. The CDR3 has 15 amino acids. Per the germline V gene, CDR1 is MNHEY and CDR2 is SVGEGT. CDR3 nucleotides: TGTGCCAGCAGCGTCGCTCCGGGAGCCCTATATCCCCAGCATTTT. This sequence encodes CASSVAPGALYPQHF.

The table lists this clonotype with a few counts. The V gene is TRBV27, the J gene TRBJ1-2; weak D call: TRBD1 (5 bases). This CDR3 has 19 amino acids. V was shortened by 8 bases and J by 3 bases, with 31 bases between the two germline ends. Germline V gene lookup returns CDR1 MNHEY and CDR2 SMNVEV (reference sequence). The CDR3: CASRLAHRDSKSRHYGYTF. The CDR3 nucleotides are TGTGCCAGCCGACTTGCACACCGGGACTCCAAATCAAGGCACTATGGCTACACCTTC.

This rearrangement joins TRBV7-8 to TRBJ2-7, with 10 positions matching TRBD2. Germline V gene data show CDR1 as SGHVS and CDR2 as FQNEAQ. J gave up 3 bases and V 0 bases, and 5 bases lay outside the gene matches. This CDR3 comprises 16 residues. CDR3 DNA: TGTGCCAGCAGCTTAGCGAGTAGCGGGGGGATCTACGAGCAGTACTTC. As protein: CASSLASSGGIYEQYF.

CDR3 sequence: CAISSPVDTQYF. Here the CDR3 DNA reads TGTGCCATCAGTTCCCCCGTGGATACGCAGTATTTT. The chain employs TRBV10-3 and TRBJ2-3; D remains ambiguous. The CDR3 contains 12 residues. V lost 5 bases and J lost 6, with 9 bases in between. Germline assignment: CDR1 ENHRY and CDR2 SYGVKD.

The chain carries TRBV27 and TRBJ1-4; no clear D. The CDR3 length is 14 residues. V lost 6 bases and J lost 8, with 16 bases in between. Germline V CDR1 and CDR2: MNHEY, SMNVEV (reference sequence). The CDR3 nucleotides are TGTGCCAGCAGACGGCGACTTAGGGAGGAAAAACTGTTTTTT. This codes for CASRRRLREEKLFF.

This chain links TRBV7-2 with TRBJ2-5, with D uncertain. V lost 4 bases to trimming and J lost 4 bases, with 13 bases between them. This CDR3 has 14 amino acids. Germline V lookup: CDR1 SGHTA, CDR2 FQGNSA. This CDR3 is CASSSPSGRETQYF. In nucleotides, the CDR3 is TGTGCCAGCAGCTCCCCGTCCGGCAGAGAGACCCAGTACTTC.

The V gene is TRBV7-2, the J gene TRBJ1-1; unclear D gene. CDR1 and CDR2 from the germline V gene are SGHTA and FQGNSA. Trimming shortened V by 3 bases and J by 0 bases, and 5 bases separated the two germline ends. CDR3 length: 13 amino acids. CDR3 nucleotide sequence: TGTGCCAGCAGCTTCAAGATGAACACTGAAGCTTTCTTT. It yields the protein CASSFKMNTEAFF.

Regarding this clonotype: A junction boundary mismatches the germline segment, possibly from a read error. The chain combines TRBV19 with TRBJ2-1; D is possibly TRBD1 or TRBD2 (5 bases each). This CDR3 has 15 amino acids. Germline CDR1 LNHDA, CDR2 SQIVND (reference sequence). In DNA, the CDR3 is TGTGCCAGTAGCATAGCTGAGGGACCCTACAATGAGCAGTTCTTC. It encodes CASSIAEGPYNEQFF.

The chain couples TRBV2 to TRBJ2-1; no clear D gene. This CDR3 spans 15 amino acids. Germline V gene lookup returns CDR1 SNHLY and CDR2 FYNNEI. The ends were cut back, 6 bases at V and 2 bases at J, with 14 bases in the middle. CDR3: CASRVGRRTYNEQFF. The CDR3 nucleotides read TGTGCCAGCAGGGTAGGGCGTAGGACCTACAATGAGCAGTTCTTC.

The chain links TRBV12-3 or TRBV12-4 to TRBJ1-4, with D possibly being TRBD1 (6 bases). The CDR3 length is 15 residues. The V and J ends lost 5 bases and 8 bases respectively, with 18 bases between them. The chain's CDR3 is CASSPGQTEGEKLFF. The CDR3 DNA reads as TGTGCCAGCAGTCCAGGACAGACGGAAGGAGAAAAACTGTTTTTT.

The chain carries TRBV5-6 and TRBJ1-2, with a tentative D call TRBD1 (6 bases). V was clipped by 3 bases and J by 3 bases, with 21 bases between them. The CDR3 consists of 17 residues. Per germline, CDR1 SGHDT and CDR2 YYEEEE. The CDR3 coding sequence is TGTGCCAGCAGCTACGGTGTCTGGCAGGGGCGAGACTATGGCTACACCTTC. This encodes CASSYGVWQGRDYGYTF. The full variable domain, its missing parts supplied by reference TRBV5-6 and TRBJ1-2, is DAGVTQSPTHLIKTRGQQVTLRCSPKSGHDTVSWYQQALGQGPQFIFQYYEEEERQRGNFPDRFSGHQFPNYSSELNVNALLLGDSALYLCASSYGVWQGRDYGYTFGSGTRLTVV.

This clonotype occurred a few times. The chain couples TRBV5-4 to TRBJ2-7; maybe TRBD1 (6 bases). This CDR3 spans 15 amino acids. Per the germline V gene, CDR1 is SGHNT and CDR2 is YYREEE (reference sequence). Trimming left V 3 bases short and J 0 bases short, with 13 bases between. This CDR3 reads CASSSRGRGSYEQYF. CDR3 in DNA: TGTGCCAGCAGCTCCAGGGGAAGGGGCTCCTACGAGCAGTACTTC.

The chain combines TRBV6-6 with TRBJ2-3; D may match TRBD1 or TRBD2 (5 bases each). The CDR3 totals 12 residues. With 10 bases removed from V and 6 bases from J, the gap between germline ends came to 14 bases. Germline CDR1 and CDR2: MNHNY and SVGAGI (reference sequence). CDR3 DNA sequence: TGTGCCACGGGATCAGCAGGGGATACGCAGTATTTT. Its translation is CATGSAGDTQYF.

The V call is TRBV12-3 or TRBV12-4, the J call TRBJ2-1, with D tentatively TRBD1 or TRBD2 (5 bases each). This CDR3 is built from 16 residues. Trimming removed 7 bases from V and 4 bases from J, with 20 bases in between. The DNA for the CDR3 is TGTGCCAGCACCCTCCCCGGGGCCCGACTGTACAATGAGCAGTTCTTC. Its translation: CASTLPGARLYNEQFF.

J is TRBJ2-1 and V is TRBV19; 7 nucleotides match TRBD2. The ends lost 8 bases at V and 4 bases at J; junction bases unmatched: 5. Looked up from germline, CDR1 is LNHDA and CDR2 is SQIVND (reference sequence). This CDR3 has 13 residues. The CDR3 region is CASSGTNYNEQFF. DNA for the CDR3: TGTGCCAGTTCGGGGACTAATTACAATGAGCAGTTCTTC.

The V gene is TRBV2, the J gene TRBJ2-3; TRBD1 agrees at 8 bases. From germline, CDR1 is SNHLY and CDR2 FYNNEI. This CDR3 spans 14 amino acids. V was pared by 7 bases and J by 0 bases, with 3 bases of the junction left unmatched. The CDR3 nucleotides read TGTGCCAGCAATCGACAGGGGAGCACAGATACGCAGTATTTT. Translated: CASNRQGSTDTQYF.